This TCR beta chain derives from a study of sequential checkpoint blockade in melanoma. Study as a whole: Randomization was 1:1 between first-line nivolumab→ipilimumab and ipilimumab→nivolumab. After both sequences, patients received maintenance nivolumab.

Treatment reported: randomized to nivolumab then ipilimumab (arm A) or the reverse (arm B). DNA-damaging chemotherapy had not been given to any patient beforehand. From thawed PBMCs, live CD3+CD8+ cells negative for CD19 and CD56 were sorted. Using immunoSEQ multiplex PCR, the repertoire was profiled, and TCRdb retains in-frame clones only, with some absent. The table includes more than 25,000 clones, less than 90% detected once. Germline assignment: CDR1 MDHEN and CDR2 SYDVKM. V was clipped by 3 bases and J by 0 bases, with 12 bases between them. The CDR3 consists of 16 residues. The chain couples TRBV28 to TRBJ2-4; D is possibly TRBD1 (5 bases). The sequenced sample was CD8+ T cells sorted from blood (inferred from file names), obtained from a patient given nivolumab and ipilimumab in sequence. This receptor was obtained from a human donor with melanoma. The CDR3 is CASSFPPQGAKNIQYF. In nucleotides, the CDR3 is TGTGCCAGCAGTTTCCCCCCCCAGGGAGCCAAAAACATTCAGTACTTC.